This TCR beta chain was captured by sequencing in a study of T-cell reconstitution after alpha-beta-depleted transplantation in children. Preparing the TCRbeta library involved the use of unique molecular identifiers. TCRdb reprocessed the PCR reads with MiXCR, giving one entry per CDR3 protein. The sample gives about 400,000 distinct CDR3 sequences, roughly 21% of which show up once; around 4% is in the top ten. The sample here was PBMCs from the stem cell graft donor, taken from the stem cell graft. The origin of this receptor is a human donor who donated a stem cell graft to a child with acute myeloid leukemia.

CDR3 amino acids: CASSPWTSGSADTQYF. In DNA form, the CDR3 reads TGTGCCAGCAGCCCCTGGACTAGCGGGAGTGCAGATACGCAGTATTTT. J is TRBJ2-3 and V is TRBV7-6, with TRBD2 matching over 13 bases. V dropped 5 bases and J dropped 4; count of bases not matched to a gene: 6. The CDR3 loop spans 16 amino acids. CDR1 is SGHVS and CDR2 is FNYEAQ in the germline V gene.